This T cell receptor (beta chain) was recovered during a study of blood T cell repertoires in COVID-19. For the study at large: Acute-phase and convalescent COVID-19 samples originated in the United States, Italy and Spain. The analysed material was cDNA or gDNA that came from T cells, B-cell-depleted T cells, or PBMCs.

Enrollment of patients from Seattle took place during active infection, with longitudinal follow-up. The CDR3 length is 15 residues. The germline gives CDR1 LNHDA, CDR2 SQIVND (reference sequence). V was clipped by 3 bases and J by 5 bases, with 16 bases between them. Some clones are missing from TCRdb's copy, which holds only in-frame ones; the method was immunoSEQ multiplex PCR. Among about 52,000 clones listed, 82% were seen once. This TCR came from an elderly man with COVID-19, enrolled during active disease. The sequenced sample consisted of peripheral blood. This chain joins TRBV19 and TRBJ2-5, with D possibly TRBD1 on 6 matching bases. The CDR3, as DNA: TGTGCCAGTAGTATTAAACAGGGCCCCTGGGAGACCCAGTACTTC. Translation gives CASSIKQGPWETQYF. Looking up the rest from reference TRBV19 and TRBJ2-5 gives the full variable domain: DGGITQSPKYLFRKEGQNVTLSCEQNLNHDAMYWYRQDPGQGLRLIYYSQIVNDFQKGDIAEGYSVSREKKESFPLTVTSAQKNPTAFYLCASSIKQGPWETQYFGPGTRLLVL.